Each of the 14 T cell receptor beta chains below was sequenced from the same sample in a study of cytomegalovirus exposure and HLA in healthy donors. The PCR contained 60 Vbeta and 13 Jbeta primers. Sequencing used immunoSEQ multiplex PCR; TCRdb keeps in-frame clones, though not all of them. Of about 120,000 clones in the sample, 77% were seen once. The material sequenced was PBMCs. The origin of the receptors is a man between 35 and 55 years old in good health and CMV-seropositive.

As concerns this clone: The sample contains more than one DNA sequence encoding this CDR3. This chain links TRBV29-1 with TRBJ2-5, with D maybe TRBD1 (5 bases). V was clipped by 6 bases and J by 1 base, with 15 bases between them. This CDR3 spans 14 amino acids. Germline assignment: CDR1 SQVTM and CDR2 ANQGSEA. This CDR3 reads CSVQRQGGQETQYF. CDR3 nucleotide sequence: TGCAGCGTCCAAAGGCAGGGCGGCCAAGAGACCCAGTACTTC.

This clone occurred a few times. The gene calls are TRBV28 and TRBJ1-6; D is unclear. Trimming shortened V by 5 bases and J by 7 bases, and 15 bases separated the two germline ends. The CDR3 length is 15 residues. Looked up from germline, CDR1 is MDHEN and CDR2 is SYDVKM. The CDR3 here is CASSLPSPRNSPLHF. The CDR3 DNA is TGTGCCAGCAGTCTCCCGAGTCCGCGGAATTCACCCCTCCACTTT.

CDR3 in amino acids: CASSLSAGPYEQYF. In DNA form, the CDR3 reads TGTGCCAGCAGCCTCTCAGCGGGACCCTACGAGCAGTACTTC. The J gene is TRBJ2-7, the V gene TRBV7-3, with 7 positions matching TRBD2. The junction had 6 bases not matched to a gene; V was cut back by 5 bases and J by 2 bases. Germline-derived CDR1 and CDR2 are SGHTA and FQGTGA. The CDR3 runs to 14 residues. The whole variable domain, filled in from reference TRBV7-3 and TRBJ2-7, reads GAGVSQTPSNKVTEKGKYVELRCDPISGHTALYWYRQSLGQGPEFLIYFQGTGAADDSGLPNDRFFAVRPEGSVSTLKIQRTERGDSAVYLCASSLSAGPYEQYFGPGTRLTVT.

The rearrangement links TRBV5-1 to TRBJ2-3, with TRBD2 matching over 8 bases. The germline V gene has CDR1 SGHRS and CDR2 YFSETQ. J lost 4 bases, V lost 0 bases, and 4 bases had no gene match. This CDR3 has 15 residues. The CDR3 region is CASSLAGGDPDTQYF. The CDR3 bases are TGCGCCAGCAGCTTGGCCGGGGGGGATCCAGATACGCAGTATTTT.

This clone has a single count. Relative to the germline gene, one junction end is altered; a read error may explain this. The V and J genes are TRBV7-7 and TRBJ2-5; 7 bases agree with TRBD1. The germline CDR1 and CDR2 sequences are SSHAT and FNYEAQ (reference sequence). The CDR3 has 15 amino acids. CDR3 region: CASSLVTGVLETQYF. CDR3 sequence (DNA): TGTGCTAGCAGCTTAGTCACAGGGGTGCTAGAGACCCAGTACTTC.

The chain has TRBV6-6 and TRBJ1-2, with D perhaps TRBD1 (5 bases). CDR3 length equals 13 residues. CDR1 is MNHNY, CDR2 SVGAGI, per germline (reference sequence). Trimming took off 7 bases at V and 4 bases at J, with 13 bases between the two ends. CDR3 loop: CASNPITGYGYTF. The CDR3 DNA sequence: TGTGCCAGCAATCCAATAACAGGCTATGGCTACACCTTC.

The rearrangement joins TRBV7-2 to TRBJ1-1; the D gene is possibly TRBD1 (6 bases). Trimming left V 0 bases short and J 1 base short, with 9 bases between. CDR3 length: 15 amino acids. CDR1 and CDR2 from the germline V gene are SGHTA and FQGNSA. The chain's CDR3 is CASSLALTGNTEAFF. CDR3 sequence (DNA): TGTGCCAGCAGCTTAGCCTTGACAGGGAACACTGAAGCTTTCTTT.

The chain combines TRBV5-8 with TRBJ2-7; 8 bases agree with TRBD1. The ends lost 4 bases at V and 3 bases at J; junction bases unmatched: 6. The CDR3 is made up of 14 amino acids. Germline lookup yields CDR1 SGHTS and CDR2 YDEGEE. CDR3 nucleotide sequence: TGTGCCAGCAGCGGGACAGGTAGGGGCTACGAGCAGTACTTC. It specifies CASSGTGRGYEQYF.

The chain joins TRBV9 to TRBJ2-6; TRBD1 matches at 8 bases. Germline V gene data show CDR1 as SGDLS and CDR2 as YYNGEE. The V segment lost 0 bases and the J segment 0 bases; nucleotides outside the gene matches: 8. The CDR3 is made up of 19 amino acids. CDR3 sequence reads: CASSVARDRGNSGANVLTF. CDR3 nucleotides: TGTGCCAGCAGCGTAGCTCGCGACAGGGGCAACTCTGGGGCCAACGTCCTGACTTTC.

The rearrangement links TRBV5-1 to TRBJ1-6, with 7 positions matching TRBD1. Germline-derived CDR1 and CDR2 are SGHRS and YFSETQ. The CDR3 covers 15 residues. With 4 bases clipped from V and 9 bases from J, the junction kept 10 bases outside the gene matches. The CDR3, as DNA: TGCGCCAGCAGCCAAATAGGGGGCGCGGGTTCACCCCTCCACTTT. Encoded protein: CASSQIGGAGSPLHF.

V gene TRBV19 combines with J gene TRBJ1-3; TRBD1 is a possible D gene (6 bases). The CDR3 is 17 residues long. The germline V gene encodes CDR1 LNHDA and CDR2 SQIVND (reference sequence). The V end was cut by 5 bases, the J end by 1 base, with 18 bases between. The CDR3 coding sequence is TGTGCCAGTAGTGCGGATCATGCCAGGGGATCTGGAAACACCATATATTTT. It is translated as CASSADHARGSGNTIYF.

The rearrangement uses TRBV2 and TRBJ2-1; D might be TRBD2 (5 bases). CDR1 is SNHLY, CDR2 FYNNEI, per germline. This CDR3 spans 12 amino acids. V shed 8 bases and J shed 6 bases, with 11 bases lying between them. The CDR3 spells CASGSGFNEQFF. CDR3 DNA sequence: TGTGCCAGCGGGTCGGGGTTCAATGAGCAGTTCTTC. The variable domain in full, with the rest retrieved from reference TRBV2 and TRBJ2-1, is EPEVTQTPSHQVTQMGQEVILRCVPISNHLYFYWYRQILGQKVEFLVSFYNNEISEKSEIFDDQFSVERPDGSNFTLKIRSTKLEDSAMYFCASGSGFNEQFFGPGTRLTVL.

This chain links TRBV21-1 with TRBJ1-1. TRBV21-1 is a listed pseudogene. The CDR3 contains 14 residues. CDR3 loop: CASTKRQWDTEAFF. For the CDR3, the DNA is TGTGCCAGCACCAAGAGGCAGTGGGACACTGAAGCTTTCTTT.

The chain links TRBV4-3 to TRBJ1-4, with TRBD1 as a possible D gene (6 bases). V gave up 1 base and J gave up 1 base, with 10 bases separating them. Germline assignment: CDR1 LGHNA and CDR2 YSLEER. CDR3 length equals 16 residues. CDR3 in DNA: TGCGCCAGCAGCCAAGTGAGGGGGGGAACTAATGAAAAACTGTTTTTT. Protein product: CASSQVRGGTNEKLFF.